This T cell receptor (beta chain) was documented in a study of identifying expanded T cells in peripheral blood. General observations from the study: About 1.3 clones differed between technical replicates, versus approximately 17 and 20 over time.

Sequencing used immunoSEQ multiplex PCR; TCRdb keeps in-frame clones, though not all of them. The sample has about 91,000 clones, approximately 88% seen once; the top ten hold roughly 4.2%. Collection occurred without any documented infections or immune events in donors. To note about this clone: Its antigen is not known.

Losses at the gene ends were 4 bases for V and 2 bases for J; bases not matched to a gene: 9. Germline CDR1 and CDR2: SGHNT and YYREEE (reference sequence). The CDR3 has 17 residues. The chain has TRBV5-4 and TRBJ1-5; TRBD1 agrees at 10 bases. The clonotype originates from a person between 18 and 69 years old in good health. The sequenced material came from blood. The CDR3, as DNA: TGTGCCAGCAGCATCGGGACAGGGGCGCGCGGCAATCAGCCCCAGCATTTT. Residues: CASSIGTGARGNQPQHF.